This TCR beta chain was observed in a study of cytomegalovirus exposure and HLA in healthy donors. Study-level results: In a later analysis, HLA-associated TCR beta chains were more clonally expanded than equally common others. Researchers catalogued around 150 TCR beta chains as cytomegalovirus-associated.

Germline CDR1 reads SNHLY; CDR2 reads FYNNEI. CDR3 length: 13 residues. V lost 1 base, J lost 6 bases, and 6 bases lay in between. On this clone itself: Its antigen is currently unknown.

PCR used 60 Vbeta primers and 13 Jbeta primers. Generated by immunoSEQ multiplex PCR, the TCRdb table keeps only in-frame clones and is missing some. The sample data list approximately 42,000 clones. Nominally healthy donors were sampled, though unrecorded immune exposures were likely. The TCR originated in a male donor in good health and CMV-seronegative. The sequenced material came from PBMCs. The gene calls are TRBV2 and TRBJ2-2, with D hard to call. CDR3 coding DNA: TGTGCCAGCAGTGAAGTGGCAGCCGGGGAGCTGTTTTTT. This sequence encodes CASSEVAAGELFF.